A single sample is the source of the 18 T cell receptor beta chains below, sequenced in a study of blood T cells in healthy people across ages. Alongside a J-beta primer mix, a sample-barcoded 5' primer served in a second PCR lasting about 7 to 12 cycles. TCRdb recomputed calls from the 5' RACE reads with MiXCR, one row per CDR3 protein. Of 1.5 million to 2 million distinct CDR3 sequences in the sample, 28% were seen once. The sequenced material came from blood. The receptors come from a woman aged 30 to 39 in good health.

This clonotype appeared a few times. CDR3 in amino acids: CASSQDYGISGELFF. The DNA for the CDR3 is TGCGCCAGCAGCCAAGATTATGGGATCAGCGGGGAGCTGTTTTTT. The chain carries TRBV4-3 and TRBJ2-2; D is uncertain. This CDR3 has 15 amino acids. Germline V gene sequence: CDR1 LGHNA, CDR2 YSLEER. Trimming shortened V by 0 bases and J by 7 bases, and 12 bases separated the two germline ends.

The chain combines TRBV5-1 with TRBJ1-2; 8 bases are shared with TRBD1. V was clipped by 4 bases and J by 6 bases; unmatched bases: 20. CDR3 size: 18 residues. In germline, CDR1 is SGHRS, CDR2 YFSETQ. The CDR3 region has the DNA TGCGCCAGCAGCCCGTATAGGACAGGGAATCCCCTAGGCGATGGCTACACCTTC. Its protein product is CASSPYRTGNPLGDGYTF. The variable domain in full, with the rest retrieved from reference TRBV5-1 and TRBJ1-2, is KAGVTQTPRYLIKTRGQQVTLSCSPISGHRSVSWYQQTPGQGLQFLFEYFSETQRNKGNFPGRFSGRQFSNSRSEMNVSTLELGDSALYLCASSPYRTGNPLGDGYTFGSGTRLTVV.

There are a few counts of this clonotype. The chain recombines TRBV7-9 with TRBJ2-1; 11 bases match TRBD2. CDR1 and CDR2 (germline): SEHNR, FQNEAQ (reference sequence). CDR3 size: 15 residues. The V gene end was trimmed by 5 bases and the J gene end by 6 bases; junction bases not matched to a gene: 6. CDR3 sequence: CASSATSGSRNEQFF. In DNA form, the CDR3 reads TGTGCCAGCAGCGCCACTAGCGGGAGTCGCAATGAGCAGTTCTTC.

The V call is TRBV24-1, the J call TRBJ2-1; D unresolved. Germline-derived CDR1 and CDR2 are KGHDR and SFDVKD. V was trimmed by 0 bases and J by 12 bases, leaving 5 bases between them. The length of the CDR3 is 11 residues. The DNA of the CDR3 is TGTGCCACCAGTGATTTGGTATCGCAGTTCTTC. The encoded protein is CATSDLVSQFF.

Only a few counts were recorded for this clonotype. The genes are TRBV11-2 and TRBJ2-7; either TRBD1 or TRBD2 may supply D (5 bases each). Germline V gene lookup returns CDR1 SGHAT and CDR2 FQNNGV. The CDR3 is 14 residues long. The V end lost 6 bases, the J end lost 2 bases, and 14 bases lay between the germline ends. CDR3 coding DNA: TGTGCCAGCAGAGGGGACGGTGGACCCTACGAGCAGTACTTC. This sequence encodes CASRGDGGPYEQYF.

V gene TRBV3-1 combines with J gene TRBJ1-5; D uncertain. The CDR3 runs to 16 residues. Deletions cut 1 base from V and 3 bases from J, with 13 bases between. The germline V gene has CDR1 LGHDT and CDR2 YNNKEL (reference sequence). CDR3 sequence: CASSQASEPYNQPQHF. The CDR3 DNA follows: TGTGCCAGCAGCCAAGCCTCAGAGCCTTACAATCAGCCCCAGCATTTT.

This clonotype has ten or more counts. The chain is built from TRBV5-5 and TRBJ2-7; D is possibly TRBD1 or TRBD2 (5 bases each). The germline CDR1 and CDR2 sequences are SGHKS and YYEKEE (reference sequence). Trimming removed 4 bases from V and 2 bases from J, with 10 bases in between. This CDR3 is built from 13 residues. The CDR3 loop is CASSPGAPYEQYF. In nucleotides, the CDR3 is TGTGCCAGCAGCCCCGGGGCCCCCTACGAGCAGTACTTC.

The V gene is TRBV30, the J gene TRBJ1-2, with D possibly TRBD1 on 5 matching bases. Germline loops: CDR1 GTSNPN, CDR2 SVGIG (reference sequence). This CDR3 is built from 12 residues. Trimming removed 0 bases from V and 10 bases from J, with 12 bases in between. CDR3 in amino acids: CAWSVGGMDYTF. The CDR3 DNA follows: TGTGCCTGGAGTGTTGGGGGGATGGACTACACCTTC.

The gene calls are TRBV6-4 and TRBJ2-5; D not resolved. Trimming left V 10 bases short and J 0 bases short, with 24 bases between. The length of the CDR3 is 17 residues. Germline CDR1 is MRHNA and CDR2 is SNTAGT. CDR3 sequence: CAITLPPWTVYQETQYF. The CDR3 DNA is TGTGCCATTACTCTTCCTCCTTGGACCGTGTACCAAGAGACCCAGTACTTC.

This clonotype showed up many times. The chain couples TRBV7-2 to TRBJ2-7, with D perhaps matching TRBD2 (6 bases). Deletions cut 3 bases from V and 3 bases from J, with 9 bases between. The V gene's germline CDR1 is SGHTA and CDR2 FQGNSA. The CDR3 is made up of 13 amino acids. The CDR3 DNA follows: TGTGCCAGCAGCTTGGTGGACTACTACGAGCAGTACTTC. Its translation: CASSLVDYYEQYF.

The sample holds many counts of this clonotype. The J gene is TRBJ2-5, the V gene TRBV6-5, with a weak D call TRBD2 (5 bases). V lost 5 bases to trimming and J lost 0 bases, with 16 bases between them. Germline CDR1 and CDR2: MNHEY and SVGAGI. The CDR3 is 16 residues long. DNA for the CDR3: TGTGCCAGCAGTCGCACCCCCCCGGGGTACCAAGAGACCCAGTACTTC. This sequence encodes CASSRTPPGYQETQYF.

This clonotype was recorded at least ten times. The chain joins TRBV20-1 to TRBJ2-3; TRBD1 is a possible D gene (6 bases). This CDR3 spans 13 amino acids. V was clipped by 4 bases and J by 6 bases, with 14 bases between them. Germline V CDR1 and CDR2: DFQATT, SNEGSKA (reference sequence). The CDR3 is CSAKGHTADTQYF. The CDR3 DNA reads as TGCAGTGCTAAGGGACACACAGCGGATACGCAGTATTTT.

The chain is built from TRBV4-2 and TRBJ1-4; TRBD1 agrees at 7 bases. The J segment lost 6 bases and the V segment lost 0 bases, leaving 7 bases of the junction unmatched. Germline-derived CDR1 and CDR2 are LGHNA and YNFKEQ. This CDR3 comprises 16 residues. This CDR3 is CASSQDPAGGDEKLFF. Here the CDR3 DNA reads TGTGCCAGCAGCCAAGATCCCGCAGGGGGGGATGAAAAACTGTTTTTT.

For this clonotype: A much larger clonotype is one base distant, so this may be a read error. The rearrangement links TRBV20-1 to TRBJ1-2; D possibly corresponds to TRBD1 (5 bases). The CDR3 sequence is 15 residues long. V gave up 5 bases and J gave up 3 bases, with 19 bases separating them. CDR1 is DFQATT, CDR2 SNEGSKA, per germline (reference sequence). CDR3: CSACQGTGTYYGYTF. The CDR3, as DNA: TGCAGTGCTTGTCAGGGCACAGGAACGTACTATGGCTACACCTTC.

This clonotype has ten or more counts. CDR3 nucleotides: TGTGCCAGCAGCGCGGACAGCTACAATGAGCAGTTCTTC. It yields the protein CASSADSYNEQFF. This chain uses TRBV9 with TRBJ2-1; D is possibly TRBD1 (6 bases). The CDR3 sequence is 13 residues long. Deletions cut 3 bases from V and 3 bases from J, with 7 bases between. Germline V gives CDR1 SGDLS, CDR2 YYNGEE.

V and J are TRBV6-2 or TRBV6-3 and TRBJ2-1; 8 bases align to TRBD2. J lost 9 bases, V lost 6 bases, and 13 bases had no gene match. Per the germline V gene, CDR1 is MNHEY and CDR2 is SVGEGT. The CDR3 covers 15 residues. The CDR3 bases are TGTGCCAGCAGGATGACTAGCGCCCTCGGGGGTGAGCAGTTCTTC. Protein sequence: CASRMTSALGGEQFF.

This clonotype occurred many times. The V gene is TRBV7-2, the J gene TRBJ2-1; D call uncertain. Trimming left V 1 base short and J 0 bases short, with 13 bases between. CDR3 length: 17 amino acids. In germline, CDR1 is SGHTA, CDR2 FQGNSA. The CDR3 spells CASSLGPPSISYNEQFF. For the CDR3, the DNA is TGTGCCAGCAGCTTAGGACCCCCCTCAATCTCCTACAATGAGCAGTTCTTC.

The J gene is TRBJ1-1, the V gene TRBV15, with TRBD1 matching over 7 bases. CDR1 is LNHNV, CDR2 YYDKDF, per germline (reference sequence). This CDR3 spans 13 amino acids. V was clipped by 2 bases and J by 7 bases; unmatched bases: 4. The CDR3 nucleotides read TGTGCCACCAGCAGATCTAGGGACAGTGAAGCTTTCTTT. Translated: CATSRSRDSEAFF.